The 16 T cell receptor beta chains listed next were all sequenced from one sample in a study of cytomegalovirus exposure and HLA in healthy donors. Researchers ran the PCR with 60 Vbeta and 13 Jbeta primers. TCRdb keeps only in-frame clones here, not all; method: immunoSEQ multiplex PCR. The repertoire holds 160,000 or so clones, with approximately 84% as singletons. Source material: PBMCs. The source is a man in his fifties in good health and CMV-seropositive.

CDR3 bases: TGTGCCAGCAGCTTGGAAGACAGGGTATACGAGCAGTACTTC. Amino acids: CASSLEDRVYEQYF. The V gene is TRBV5-5, the J gene TRBJ2-7; TRBD1 aligns across 7 bases. The J segment lost 4 bases and the V segment lost 0 bases, leaving 4 bases of the junction unmatched. The CDR3 totals 14 residues. Germline CDR1 and CDR2: SGHKS and YYEKEE (reference sequence). Using reference TRBV5-5 and TRBJ2-7 for the parts outside the CDR3, the full variable domain is DAGVTQSPTHLIKTRGQQVTLRCSPISGHKSVSWYQQVLGQGPQFIFQYYEKEERGRGNFPDRFSARQFPNYSSELNVNALLLGDSALYLCASSLEDRVYEQYFGPGTRLTVT.

Here the CDR3 DNA reads TGCGCCAGCAGCTCCTCCGGGACAGGGCTACAAACTGAAGCTTTCTTT. This sequence encodes CASSSSGTGLQTEAFF. V gene TRBV5-1 combines with J gene TRBJ1-1, with TRBD1 matching 9 bases. The germline V gene has CDR1 SGHRS and CDR2 YFSETQ. This CDR3 comprises 16 residues. After removal of 3 bases from V and 5 bases from J, the junction contained 11 bases not matched to a gene.

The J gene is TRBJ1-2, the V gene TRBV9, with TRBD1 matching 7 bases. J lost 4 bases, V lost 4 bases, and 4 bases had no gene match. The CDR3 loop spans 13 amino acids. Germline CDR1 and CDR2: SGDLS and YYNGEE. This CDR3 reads CASSPGQFYGYTF. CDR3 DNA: TGTGCCAGCAGCCCGGGACAGTTCTATGGCTACACCTTC. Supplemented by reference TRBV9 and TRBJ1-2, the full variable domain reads DSGVTQTPKHLITATGQRVTLRCSPRSGDLSVYWYQQSLDQGLQFLIQYYNGEERAKGNILERFSAQQFPDLHSELNLSSLELGDSALYFCASSPGQFYGYTFGSGTRLTVV.

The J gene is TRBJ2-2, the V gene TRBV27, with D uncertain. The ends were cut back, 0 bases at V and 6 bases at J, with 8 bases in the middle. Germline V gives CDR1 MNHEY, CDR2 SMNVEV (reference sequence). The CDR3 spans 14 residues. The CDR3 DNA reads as TGTGCCAGCAGTTTATCTCGGTTGGCCGGGGAGCTGTTTTTT. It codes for CASSLSRLAGELFF.

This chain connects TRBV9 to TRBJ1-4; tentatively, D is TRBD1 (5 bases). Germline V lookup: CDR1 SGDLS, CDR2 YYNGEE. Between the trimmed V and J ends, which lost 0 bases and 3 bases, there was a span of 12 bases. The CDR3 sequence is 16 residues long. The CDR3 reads CASSVDGAAPNEKLFF. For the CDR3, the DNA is TGTGCCAGCAGCGTAGATGGGGCAGCACCTAATGAAAAACTGTTTTTT.

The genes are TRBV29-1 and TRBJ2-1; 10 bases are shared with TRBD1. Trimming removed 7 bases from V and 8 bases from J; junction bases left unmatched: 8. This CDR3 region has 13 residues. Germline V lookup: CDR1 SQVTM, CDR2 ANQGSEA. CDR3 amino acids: CSAEGTGVDEQFF. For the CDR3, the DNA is TGCAGCGCCGAAGGGACAGGGGTCGATGAGCAGTTCTTC.

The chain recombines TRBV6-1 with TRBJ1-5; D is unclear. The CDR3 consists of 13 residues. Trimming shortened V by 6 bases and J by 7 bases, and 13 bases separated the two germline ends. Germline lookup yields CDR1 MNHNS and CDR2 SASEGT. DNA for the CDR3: TGTGCCAGCAGGATGGGGAGAGAACAGCCCCAGCATTTT. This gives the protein CASRMGREQPQHF.

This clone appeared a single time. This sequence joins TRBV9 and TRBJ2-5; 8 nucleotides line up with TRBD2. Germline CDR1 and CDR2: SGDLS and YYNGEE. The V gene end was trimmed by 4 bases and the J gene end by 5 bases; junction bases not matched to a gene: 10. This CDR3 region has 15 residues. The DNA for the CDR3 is TGTGCCAGCAGCCCCCAAGGACTAGCCCGGGAGACCCAGTACTTC. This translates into CASSPQGLARETQYF.

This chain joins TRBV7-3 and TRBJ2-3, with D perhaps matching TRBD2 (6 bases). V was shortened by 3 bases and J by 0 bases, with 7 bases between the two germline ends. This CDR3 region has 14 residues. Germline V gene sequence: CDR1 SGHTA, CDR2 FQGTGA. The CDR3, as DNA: TGTGCCAGCAGCTTGGGGACTAGCACAGATACGCAGTATTTT. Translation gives CASSLGTSTDTQYF.

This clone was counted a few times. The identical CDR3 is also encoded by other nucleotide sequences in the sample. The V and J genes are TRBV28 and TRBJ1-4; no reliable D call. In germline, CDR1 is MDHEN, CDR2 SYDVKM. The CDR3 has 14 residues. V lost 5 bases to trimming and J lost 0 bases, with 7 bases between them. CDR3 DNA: TGTGCCAGCAGTCCAGGTGCAACTAATGAAAAACTGTTTTTT. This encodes CASSPGATNEKLFF.

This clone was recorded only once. CDR3 in amino acids: CASSLGLDNEQFF. DNA for the CDR3: TGTGCCAGCAGTTTAGGACTAGACAATGAGCAGTTCTTC. This sequence joins TRBV27 and TRBJ2-1; TRBD2 agrees at 7 bases. CDR3 length: 13 amino acids. The trim removed 2 bases at V and 5 bases at J, leaving 0 bases unmatched. Looked up from germline, CDR1 is MNHEY and CDR2 is SMNVEV (reference sequence).

The CDR3 DNA reads as TGTGCCAGCAGTTCAGGACTGTATAGCAATCAGCCCCAGCATTTT. This gives the protein CASSSGLYSNQPQHF. The rearrangement joins TRBV6-5 to TRBJ1-5; D ambiguous. Trimming shortened V by 4 bases and J by 0 bases, and 10 bases separated the two germline ends. The CDR3 is 15 amino acids. Germline V gene sequence: CDR1 MNHEY, CDR2 SVGAGI.

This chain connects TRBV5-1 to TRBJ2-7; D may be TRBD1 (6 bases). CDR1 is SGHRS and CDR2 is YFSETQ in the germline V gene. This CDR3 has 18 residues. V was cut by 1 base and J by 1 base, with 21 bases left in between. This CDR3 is CASSLPRSSTGTSYEQYF. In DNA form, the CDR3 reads TGCGCCAGCAGCTTGCCTAGGTCGTCGACAGGTACTTCCTACGAGCAGTACTTC.

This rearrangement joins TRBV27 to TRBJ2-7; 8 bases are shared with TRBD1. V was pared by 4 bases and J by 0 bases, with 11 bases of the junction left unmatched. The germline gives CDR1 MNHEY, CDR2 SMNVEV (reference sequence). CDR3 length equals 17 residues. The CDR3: CASSSPTGGSSSYEQYF. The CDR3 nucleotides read TGTGCCAGCAGTTCCCCTACAGGGGGATCGAGCTCCTACGAGCAGTACTTC.

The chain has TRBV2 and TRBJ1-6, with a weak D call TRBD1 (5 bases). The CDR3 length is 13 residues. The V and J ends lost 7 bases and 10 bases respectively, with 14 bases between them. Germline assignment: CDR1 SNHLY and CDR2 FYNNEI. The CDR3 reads CASIRQGRSPLHF. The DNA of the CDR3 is TGTGCCAGCATACGTCAGGGCAGGTCACCCCTCCACTTT.

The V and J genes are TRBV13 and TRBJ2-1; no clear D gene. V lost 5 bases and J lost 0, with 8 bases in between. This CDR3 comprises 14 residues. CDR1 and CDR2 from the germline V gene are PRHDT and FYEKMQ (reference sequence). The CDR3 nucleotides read TGTGCCAGCAGCGCACGGAGCTCCTACAATGAGCAGTTCTTC. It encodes CASSARSSYNEQFF.